Below, 29 T cell receptor beta chains from the same sample are listed, as sequenced in a study of cytomegalovirus exposure and HLA in healthy donors. The method was immunoSEQ multiplex PCR; TCRdb's version includes in-frame clones alone and lacks a portion of them. The sample comprises about 110,000 clones, approximately 90% of which are singletons, and about 2% rests with the top ten. Sequencing input: PBMCs. These receptors came from a woman aged 18-29 years in good health and CMV-seropositive.

This sequence joins TRBV18 and TRBJ1-5; no clear D gene. CDR1 KGHSH and CDR2 LQKENI come from the germline V gene. Trimming removed 5 bases from V and 6 bases from J, with 20 bases in between. This CDR3 is 16 amino acids long. The CDR3 DNA reads TGTGCCAGCTCAACCTTTGGCGCCGGCACGGGTCAGCCCCAGCATTTT. Translation: CASSTFGAGTGQPQHF. The whole variable domain, filled in from reference TRBV18 and TRBJ1-5, reads NAGVMQNPRHLVRRRGQEARLRCSPMKGHSHVYWYRQLPEEGLKFMVYLQKENIIDESGMPKERFSAEFPKEGPSILRIQQVVRGDSAAYFCASSTFGAGTGQPQHFGDGTRLSIL.

This clone was picked up one time. The genes are TRBV27 and TRBJ2-3; tentatively, D is TRBD2 (5 bases). Germline V CDR1 and CDR2: MNHEY, SMNVEV (reference sequence). Trimming stripped 2 bases from V and 2 bases from J, with 20 bases between. This CDR3 spans 18 amino acids. CDR3 sequence: CASSLSGQTLSYTDTQYF. The CDR3 bases are TGTGCCAGCAGTTTAAGCGGCCAGACCTTATCTTACACAGATACGCAGTATTTT.

V is TRBV4-2 and J is TRBJ2-1; a weak D match, TRBD1 (6 bases). Germline V gives CDR1 LGHNA, CDR2 YNFKEQ. This CDR3 is built from 12 residues. V lost 3 bases and J 7 bases, leaving 7 bases between the germline ends. CDR3 sequence (DNA): TGTGCCAGCAGCCAGGGGGCGAATGAGCAGTTCTTC. Protein sequence: CASSQGANEQFF.

The gene calls are TRBV10-2 and TRBJ1-6; 7 bases agree with TRBD1. V gave up 6 bases and J gave up 7 bases; unmatched junction bases: 6. This CDR3 is 14 amino acids long. CDR1 and CDR2 from the germline V gene are WSHSY and SAAADI. The DNA of the CDR3 is TGCGCCAGCAGCGCCGGGACAGTCAATTCACCCCTCCACTTT. It yields the protein CASSAGTVNSPLHF.

This chain links TRBV18 with TRBJ1-1; TRBD1 aligns across 7 bases. The V and J ends lost 4 bases and 1 base, in that order; junction bases with no gene match: 6. The CDR3 loop spans 15 amino acids. The V gene's germline CDR1 is KGHSH and CDR2 LQKENI. DNA for the CDR3: TGTGCCAGCTCACTAAACGGACAGGCGAACACTGAAGCTTTCTTT. Its protein is CASSLNGQANTEAFF.

This rearrangement joins TRBV28 to TRBJ1-2, with TRBD1 identical over 12 bases. Trimming took 5 bases from V and 5 from J; bases not matched to a gene: 12. Germline-derived CDR1 and CDR2 are MDHEN and SYDVKM. The CDR3 has 17 residues. Written as DNA, the CDR3 is TGTGCCAGCAGTGACCCGGGACAGGGGGCAGTTCTTTATGGCTACACCTTC. Its translation: CASSDPGQGAVLYGYTF.

CDR3 loop: CATSRDWSAARETQYF. The CDR3 DNA reads TGTGCCACCAGCAGAGATTGGTCAGCGGCACGGGAGACCCAGTACTTC. This chain joins TRBV15 and TRBJ2-5; a possible D gene is TRBD2 (5 bases). CDR1 LNHNV and CDR2 YYDKDF come from the germline V gene (reference sequence). The CDR3 is made up of 16 amino acids. Deletions cut 0 bases from V and 5 bases from J, with 16 bases between.

The V and J genes are TRBV2 and TRBJ2-5; no firm D call. Germline CDR1 and CDR2: SNHLY and FYNNEI. V was cut by 3 bases and J by 7 bases, with 3 bases left in between. The CDR3 runs to 10 residues. The CDR3 sequence: CASSDRTQYF. The CDR3 DNA sequence: TGTGCCAGCAGTGACCGGACCCAGTACTTC.

The J gene is TRBJ1-2, the V gene TRBV19, with TRBD1 matching over 9 bases. CDR1 is LNHDA and CDR2 is SQIVND in the germline V gene (reference sequence). J lost 4 bases, V lost 6 bases, and 6 bases had no gene match. The CDR3 spans 14 residues. This CDR3 is CASRLGTGLYGYTF. The CDR3 nucleotides read TGTGCCAGTAGACTAGGGACAGGGCTCTATGGCTACACCTTC.

This clone has more than one count but fewer than ten. The chain recombines TRBV6-4 with TRBJ2-2, with 9 positions matching TRBD1. The CDR3 covers 16 residues. Germline CDR1 and CDR2: MRHNA and SNTAGT. Trimming at V came to 2 bases and at J to 1 base, leaving 2 bases not matched to a gene. The CDR3: CASSDGGQGNTGELFF. CDR3 DNA: TGTGCCAGCAGTGACGGGGGACAGGGGAACACCGGGGAGCTGTTTTTT.

This clone was recorded only once. The genes are TRBV5-1 and TRBJ2-1; TRBD1 might be the D (5 bases). The V end lost 0 bases, the J end lost 3 bases, and 10 bases lay between the germline ends. Germline CDR1 reads SGHRS; CDR2 reads YFSETQ. This CDR3 comprises 15 residues. CDR3 amino acids: CASSLASGIYNEQFF. CDR3 coding DNA: TGCGCCAGCAGCTTGGCCTCAGGGATCTACAATGAGCAGTTCTTC.

This sequence joins TRBV9 and TRBJ1-1, with a tentative D call TRBD1 (6 bases). Per germline, CDR1 SGDLS and CDR2 YYNGEE. Trimming cost V 0 bases and J 6 bases, with 12 bases left between them. The CDR3 is 14 amino acids. CDR3 sequence (DNA): TGTGCCAGCAGCGTAGTAGGGGGTTCGCCTGAAGCTTTCTTT. As protein: CASSVVGGSPEAFF.

J is TRBJ2-1 and V is TRBV4-1; D possibly corresponds to TRBD2 (5 bases). V dropped 1 base and J dropped 7 bases, with 5 bases sitting between them. Looked up from germline, CDR1 is MGHRA and CDR2 is YSYEKL. The CDR3 length is 12 residues. DNA of the CDR3: TGCGCCAGCAGCCAAGGAGGGAATGAGCAGTTCTTC. Its translation is CASSQGGNEQFF.

V usage is TRBV5-1 and J usage is TRBJ1-6; D unresolved. The CDR3 sequence is 13 residues long. Trimming took off 0 bases at V and 10 bases at J, with 8 bases between the two ends. The V gene's germline CDR1 is SGHRS and CDR2 YFSETQ. The CDR3 DNA is TGCGCCAGCAGCTTGGGGCTTAAGTCACCCCTCCACTTT. It is translated as CASSLGLKSPLHF.

The V call is TRBV29-1, the J call TRBJ2-3; tentatively, D is TRBD2 (5 bases). Trimming took off 6 bases at V and 2 bases at J, with 15 bases between the two ends. Germline-derived CDR1 and CDR2 are SQVTM and ANQGSEA. The CDR3 runs to 14 residues. The CDR3 nucleotides are TGCAGCGTACTACCGAGCGGAAACACAGATACGCAGTATTTT. As protein: CSVLPSGNTDTQYF.

The chain links TRBV18 to TRBJ1-2; 7 nucleotides align to TRBD1. Per germline, CDR1 KGHSH and CDR2 LQKENI. CDR3 length equals 16 residues. J was trimmed by 5 bases and V by 0 bases; bases with no gene match: 9. CDR3 residues: CASSPPDRGGIYGYTF. The CDR3 region has the DNA TGTGCCAGCTCACCACCGGACAGAGGGGGCATATATGGCTACACCTTC.

The chain carries TRBV6-6 and TRBJ1-2; D gene ambiguous. Germline V CDR1 and CDR2: MNHNY, SVGAGI (reference sequence). This CDR3 region has 16 residues. Between the trimmed V and J ends, which lost 2 bases and 1 base, there was a span of 14 bases. The CDR3 here is CASSYTLGSLNYGYTF. DNA for the CDR3: TGTGCCAGCAGTTACACATTGGGCAGCCTTAACTATGGCTACACCTTC.

The V call is TRBV6-5, the J call TRBJ1-5, with TRBD1 identical over 8 bases. The CDR3 has 14 amino acids. The germline V gene has CDR1 MNHEY and CDR2 SVGAGI. V shed 6 bases, J shed 6 bases, and the junction held 7 bases outside the gene matches. As DNA, the CDR3 is TGTGCCAGCAGAATAAAACAGGGGGGTCAGCCCCAGCATTTT. It translates to CASRIKQGGQPQHF.

The V call is TRBV28, the J call TRBJ1-4, with a possible D match to TRBD1 (5 bases). Per germline, CDR1 MDHEN and CDR2 SYDVKM. The CDR3 totals 13 residues. Trimming left V 4 bases short and J 8 bases short, with 11 bases between. The CDR3 DNA reads TGTGCCAGCAGTTCGGACCGGGGGGAAAAACTGTTTTTT. Translation gives CASSSDRGEKLFF. Full variable domain (outside the CDR3, taken from reference TRBV28 and TRBJ1-4): DVKVTQSSRYLVKRTGEKVFLECVQDMDHENMFWYRQDPGLGLRLIYFSYDVKMKEKGDIPEGYSVSREKKERFSLILESASTNQTSMYLCASSSDRGEKLFFGSGTQLSVL.

The chain recombines TRBV13 with TRBJ2-5; D is perhaps TRBD1 (5 bases). The V and J ends lost 6 bases and 0 bases respectively, with 17 bases between them. CDR3 length equals 16 residues. The germline CDR1 and CDR2 sequences are PRHDT and FYEKMQ (reference sequence). CDR3 DNA: TGTGCCAGCAGTCCTCCGGACACCAAGTACCAAGAGACCCAGTACTTC. This encodes CASSPPDTKYQETQYF.

This clone showed up just once. This sequence joins TRBV10-1 and TRBJ2-3, with D possibly matching TRBD2 (5 bases). The germline gives CDR1 WNHNN, CDR2 SYGVQD (reference sequence). This CDR3 is built from 15 residues. V was clipped by 8 bases and J by 2 bases, with 17 bases between them. The CDR3 protein is CASLGLPRATDTQYF. CDR3 coding DNA: TGCGCCAGCTTAGGGCTGCCGAGGGCCACAGATACGCAGTATTTT.

This sequence joins TRBV2 and TRBJ2-3, with unresolved D. The CDR3 is 15 residues long. Between the trimmed V and J ends, which lost 2 bases and 1 base, there was a span of 10 bases. Germline assignment: CDR1 SNHLY and CDR2 FYNNEI. The CDR3 region is CASSELGQGTDTQYF. The CDR3, as DNA: TGTGCCAGCAGTGAACTTGGGCAAGGCACAGATACGCAGTATTTT.

The rearrangement joins TRBV9 to TRBJ2-1, with D maybe TRBD1 (6 bases). Germline CDR1 reads SGDLS; CDR2 reads YYNGEE. V dropped 4 bases and J dropped 0 bases, with 14 bases sitting between them. This CDR3 spans 16 amino acids. This chain's CDR3 is CASSTDRFSSYNEQFF. The CDR3 DNA follows: TGTGCCAGCAGCACCGACAGGTTTAGCTCCTACAATGAGCAGTTCTTC.

J is TRBJ2-3 and V is TRBV7-9; D call uncertain. Per germline, CDR1 SEHNR and CDR2 FQNEAQ (reference sequence). This CDR3 contains 15 residues. V gave up 7 bases and J gave up 0 bases, with 14 bases separating them. The DNA of the CDR3 is TGTGCCAGCAACCCCCCCGGCGGAAGCACAGATACGCAGTATTTT. It encodes CASNPPGGSTDTQYF.

The V gene is TRBV7-9, the J gene TRBJ2-5, with TRBD1 identical over 7 bases. The CDR3 extends over 14 amino acids. J gave up 5 bases and V 5 bases, and 8 bases lay outside the gene matches. Germline loops: CDR1 SEHNR, CDR2 FQNEAQ (reference sequence). CDR3 in amino acids: CASSGTGEGETQYF. The CDR3 DNA reads TGTGCCAGCAGCGGCACAGGGGAAGGGGAGACCCAGTACTTC.

The count of this clone is one. The chain employs TRBV28 and TRBJ1-4; 8 nucleotides match TRBD1. J was trimmed by 4 bases and V by 6 bases; bases with no gene match: 4. The CDR3 contains 14 residues. The V gene's germline CDR1 is MDHEN and CDR2 SYDVKM. This chain's CDR3 is CASRRQGSNEKLFF. CDR3 DNA: TGTGCCAGCAGACGACAGGGGAGTAATGAAAAACTGTTTTTT.

The sample holds a few counts of this clone. The V call is TRBV7-8, the J call TRBJ1-1, with 7 nucleotides matching TRBD1. V trimming: 0 bases; J trimming: 4 bases; junction bases outside the gene matches: 2. Germline V gives CDR1 SGHVS, CDR2 FQNEAQ. There are 14 residues in the CDR3. The CDR3: CASSLATGFTEAFF. CDR3 sequence (DNA): TGTGCCAGCAGCTTAGCGACAGGGTTCACTGAAGCTTTCTTT.

This chain uses TRBV10-3 with TRBJ1-5, with 7 bases fitting TRBD1. The CDR3 has 17 residues. The V gene's germline CDR1 is ENHRY and CDR2 SYGVKD. V shed 4 bases and J 3 bases; nucleotides not matched to a gene: 12. The chain's CDR3 is CAISAAFRGTDNQPQHF. CDR3 bases: TGTGCCATCAGTGCGGCATTCCGAGGGACAGACAATCAGCCCCAGCATTTT.

The chain couples TRBV5-1 to TRBJ1-3, with 7 bases lining up with TRBD1. Trimming removed 4 bases from V and 0 bases from J; junction bases left unmatched: 4. Per the germline V gene, CDR1 is SGHRS and CDR2 is YFSETQ. There are 15 residues in the CDR3. This CDR3 reads CASSPRDSSGNTIYF. The CDR3 bases are TGCGCCAGCAGCCCCCGGGACAGCTCTGGAAACACCATATATTTT.